This TCR beta chain was recovered during a study of cytomegalovirus exposure and HLA in healthy donors. Study-wide findings and caveats: There were reportedly fewer N-insertions in an Asian-associated ancestry cluster than the approximately 640-donor mean, in a later analysis. DRB1 had the most TCR associations and HLA-C the fewest, a later analysis found, with rates varying by HLA locus. There were some public TCRs occurring in many donors, but most TCR sequences were rare.

With 60 Vbeta and 13 Jbeta primers, the PCR was carried out. Clones were sequenced by immunoSEQ multiplex PCR, and TCRdb holds only the in-frame ones, with some missing. The repertoire includes tens of thousands of clones, roughly 63% of them detected once, and about 5.9% sits in the top ten. The germline CDR1 and CDR2 sequences are SGHNT and YYREEE (reference sequence). V shed 5 bases and J 6 bases; nucleotides not matched to a gene: 5. The CDR3 is 12 residues long. Remarks on this clone: Its target is not known.

The source material was PBMCs. The chain links TRBV5-4 to TRBJ2-7; 7 bases fit TRBD1. The TCR sequence derives from a woman under 40 in good health and CMV-seronegative. In nucleotides, the CDR3 is TGTGCCAGCAGTCCACAGGGGTTCGAGCAGTACTTC. Translated, it gives CASSPQGFEQYF.